The sequence of this T cell receptor (beta chain) was determined in a study of T cells in Graves' hyperthyroidism and ophthalmopathy. This clonotype was observed at least ten times. What it binds is unknown. Amplified regions were TCR beta CDR3 sequences from RNA transcripts. HTBI primers drove first-round RT-PCR of the TCR CDR3. TCRdb called the multiplex PCR reads again in MiXCR, with one record for every CDR3 protein. Among about 160,000 distinct CDR3 sequences listed, less than 10% were seen once. The CDR3 spans 15 residues. CDR1 and CDR2 (germline): LNHDA, SQIVND (reference sequence). Between the trimmed V and J ends, which lost 5 bases and 1 base, there was a span of 14 bases. General observations from the study: Most thyroid clonotypes expanded above 0.001 were also detected in blood.

These patients, aged 18 to 65, had recently diagnosed hyperthyroidism lasting under 2 months. Material for sequencing was blood. The chain uses TRBV19 and TRBJ1-1, with D possibly matching TRBD1 (6 bases). This clonotype was sampled from a woman aged 18-29 years with Graves' hyperthyroidism that later progressed to Graves' ophthalmopathy. In DNA, the CDR3 is TGTGCCAGTAGTCCCCGGGGACAACAGAACACTGAAGCTTTCTTT. Amino acids: CASSPRGQQNTEAFF. Looking up the rest from reference TRBV19 and TRBJ1-1 gives the full variable domain: DGGITQSPKYLFRKEGQNVTLSCEQNLNHDAMYWYRQDPGQGLRLIYYSQIVNDFQKGDIAEGYSVSREKKESFPLTVTSAQKNPTAFYLCASSPRGQQNTEAFFGQGTRLTVV.